The next 27 T cell receptor beta chains were all read from a single sample in a study of identical twins. One entry per CDR3 protein results from TCRdb running MiXCR on the 5' RACE reads. Of approximately 210,000 distinct CDR3 sequences in the sample, roughly 9.4% were seen once. Sequencing was done on a sample of memory (CD45RO+) T cells sorted from blood. The source is a woman in her late teens or twenties in good health.

In its sample, this clonotype was seen a few times. This chain connects TRBV6-5 to TRBJ2-7; 11 nucleotides line up with TRBD1. The germline CDR1 and CDR2 sequences are MNHEY and SVGAGI. Trimming took 0 bases from V and 3 from J; bases not matched to a gene: 4. This CDR3 comprises 16 residues. CDR3 sequence: CASSYSAGTGGYEQYF. The CDR3 region has the DNA TGTGCCAGCAGTTACTCAGCCGGGACAGGGGGCTACGAGCAGTACTTC.

The V gene is TRBV11-2, the J gene TRBJ2-3; D unresolved. Trimming pared 0 bases from V and 3 bases from J, leaving 4 bases between. CDR1 and CDR2 from the germline V gene are SGHAT and FQNNGV. CDR3 length: 13 amino acids. CDR3 loop: CASSLEYTDTQYF. The CDR3 DNA reads as TGTGCCAGCAGCTTAGAATATACAGATACGCAGTATTTT.

This chain links TRBV25-1 with TRBJ1-6; TRBD1 aligns across 9 bases. CDR1 and CDR2 (germline): MGHDK, SYGVNS. Losses at the gene ends were 6 bases for V and 7 bases for J; bases not matched to a gene: 7. The CDR3 covers 15 residues. CDR3 region: CASRPGQGTNSPLHF. CDR3 DNA: TGTGCCAGCAGGCCCGGACAGGGGACAAATTCACCCCTCCACTTT.

This clonotype appeared many times. The chain carries TRBV12-3 or TRBV12-4 and TRBJ1-6; a possible D gene is TRBD1 (5 bases). The V gene lost 2 bases and the J gene lost 10 bases, with 15 bases spanning the gap. The CDR3 extends over 15 amino acids. CDR3: CASSLNWRGGSPLHF. DNA of the CDR3: TGTGCCAGCAGTTTAAATTGGAGGGGAGGATCACCCCTCCACTTT.

V and J are TRBV2 and TRBJ2-1; TRBD1 matches 8 bases. V lost 6 bases and J lost 9; bases outside the gene matches: 13. The CDR3 covers 15 residues. Looked up from germline, CDR1 is SNHLY and CDR2 is FYNNEI. In nucleotides, the CDR3 is TGTGCCAGCAGCTTCCCGGGACAGGTGGCCCCTGAGCAGTTCTTC. It yields the protein CASSFPGQVAPEQFF.

The chain carries TRBV12-3 or TRBV12-4 and TRBJ2-3; D is undetermined. V lost 6 bases to trimming and J lost 0 bases, with 13 bases between them. The CDR3 has 15 amino acids. The CDR3 loop reads CASRGRTASTDTQYF. CDR3 DNA sequence: TGTGCCAGCAGGGGAAGGACGGCTAGCACAGATACGCAGTATTTT.

This clonotype was seen more than once but under ten times. This chain uses TRBV29-1 with TRBJ1-1; no clear D. Germline CDR1 SQVTM, CDR2 ANQGSEA. The CDR3 is 13 amino acids. Here the CDR3 reads CSAGWRLSTEAFF. CDR3 nucleotide sequence: TGCAGTGCGGGGTGGCGGTTGAGCACTGAAGCTTTCTTT.

The rearrangement links TRBV6-9 to TRBJ1-3; no clear D. The CDR3 sequence is 16 residues long. V lost 2 bases and J lost 0, with 11 bases in between. CDR1 and CDR2 (germline): MNHGY, SVAAGI. CDR3 sequence reads: CASSYRDTSSGNTIYF. The CDR3 nucleotides read TGTGCCAGCAGTTATCGCGATACCAGCTCTGGAAACACCATATATTTT.

This clonotype was observed a handful of times. The genes are TRBV27 and TRBJ2-7; a possible D gene is TRBD1 (6 bases). Trimming removed 4 bases at V and 7 bases at J, with 11 bases between. Germline V CDR1 and CDR2: MNHEY, SMNVEV (reference sequence). The CDR3 contains 12 residues. The CDR3 sequence: CASSWPQGEQYF. The CDR3 DNA is TGTGCCAGCAGTTGGCCCCAGGGGGAGCAGTACTTC.

The chain has TRBV5-1 and TRBJ2-7, with a tentative D call TRBD2 (5 bases). The CDR3 has 12 residues. Germline-derived CDR1 and CDR2 are SGHRS and YFSETQ. Trimming pared 7 bases from V and 4 bases from J, leaving 12 bases between. The DNA of the CDR3 is TGCGCCAGCGGCGGAGGTGCGTACGAGCAGTACTTC. Amino acids: CASGGGAYEQYF.

The CDR3 DNA sequence: TGTGCCATCAGTGGGGCAGGGGGCACTGAAGCTTTCTTT. It yields the protein CAISGAGGTEAFF. The chain carries TRBV10-3 and TRBJ1-1, with 7 bases lining up with TRBD1. With V trimmed by 4 bases and J by 4 bases, 3 bases remained unmatched. Germline V gives CDR1 ENHRY, CDR2 SYGVKD. CDR3 size: 13 residues.

The rearrangement uses TRBV9 and TRBJ2-3, with 8 bases that match TRBD2. V shed 3 bases, J shed 4 bases, and the junction held 10 bases outside the gene matches. The CDR3 totals 16 residues. Germline loops: CDR1 SGDLS, CDR2 YYNGEE. In DNA, the CDR3 is TGTGCCAGCAGCGAAACCAACCGGGGGGGGGCAGATACGCAGTATTTT. It encodes CASSETNRGGADTQYF. Drawing the rest from reference TRBV9 and TRBJ2-3, the complete variable domain is DSGVTQTPKHLITATGQRVTLRCSPRSGDLSVYWYQQSLDQGLQFLIQYYNGEERAKGNILERFSAQQFPDLHSELNLSSLELGDSALYFCASSETNRGGADTQYFGPGTRLTVL.

The rearrangement joins TRBV4-2 to TRBJ2-3; 8 nucleotides match TRBD2. The CDR3 spans 14 residues. With 3 bases clipped from V and 5 bases from J, the junction kept 4 bases outside the gene matches. Germline lookup yields CDR1 LGHNA and CDR2 YNFKEQ. Here the CDR3 reads CASSQTSVVDTQYF. CDR3 in DNA: TGTGCCAGCAGCCAGACTAGCGTTGTAGATACGCAGTATTTT.

This rearrangement joins TRBV19 to TRBJ1-5; D possibly corresponds to TRBD1 (5 bases). With 7 bases removed from V and 1 base from J, the gap between germline ends came to 11 bases. The CDR3 runs 14 residues. The germline CDR1 and CDR2 sequences are LNHDA and SQIVND (reference sequence). This CDR3 reads CASIVQGSNQPQHF. CDR3 nucleotides: TGTGCCAGTATCGTCCAGGGAAGCAATCAGCCCCAGCATTTT. The whole variable domain, filled in from reference TRBV19 and TRBJ1-5, reads DGGITQSPKYLFRKEGQNVTLSCEQNLNHDAMYWYRQDPGQGLRLIYYSQIVNDFQKGDIAEGYSVSREKKESFPLTVTSAQKNPTAFYLCASIVQGSNQPQHFGDGTRLSIL.

A single count supports this clonotype. The gene calls are TRBV14 and TRBJ2-2, with D unresolved. In germline, CDR1 is SGHDN, CDR2 FVKESK. V gave up 4 bases and J gave up 4 bases, with 7 bases separating them. This CDR3 comprises 13 residues. In nucleotides, the CDR3 is TGTGCCAGCAGCCCCGGGTTCACCGGGGAGCTGTTTTTT. Protein sequence: CASSPGFTGELFF.

This clonotype came up once. This chain uses TRBV9 with TRBJ2-1, with 7 bases aligning to TRBD1. The germline gives CDR1 SGDLS, CDR2 YYNGEE. This CDR3 is built from 13 residues. With 2 bases clipped from V and 7 bases from J, the junction kept 3 bases outside the gene matches. The CDR3 region has the DNA TGTGCCAGCAGCGTCACAGGGGAAAATGAGCAGTTCTTC. The encoded protein is CASSVTGENEQFF.

This sequence joins TRBV12-3 or TRBV12-4 and TRBJ1-6, with D possibly being TRBD1 (5 bases). The CDR3 sequence is 18 residues long. Trimming stripped 6 bases from V and 0 bases from J, with 18 bases between. The CDR3 nucleotides are TGTGCCAGCAGGTTGGGACTAGCAGGGAGCTCCTATAATTCACCCCTCCACTTT. The encoded protein is CASRLGLAGSSYNSPLHF.

This sequence joins TRBV15 and TRBJ1-4; D possibly corresponds to TRBD1 (6 bases). The CDR3 loop spans 13 amino acids. Trimming stripped 5 bases from V and 12 bases from J, with 16 bases between. Germline CDR1 reads LNHNV; CDR2 reads YYDKDF (reference sequence). The chain's CDR3 is CATSQRGGSELFF. CDR3 in DNA: TGTGCCACCAGCCAGAGGGGGGGCTCGGAACTGTTTTTT.

There are a few counts of this clonotype. The chain combines TRBV7-3 with TRBJ2-1; 9 nucleotides match TRBD2. Trimming took 0 bases from V and 6 from J; bases not matched to a gene: 3. This CDR3 contains 15 residues. Germline loops: CDR1 SGHTA, CDR2 FQGTGA. Written as DNA, the CDR3 is TGTGCCAGCAGCTTAACGTCGGGACTAGCCAATGAGCAGTTCTTC. Translating gives CASSLTSGLANEQFF.

This clonotype was seen at least ten times. This chain connects TRBV6-4 to TRBJ2-2; unclear D gene. The CDR3 has 12 residues. The ends were cut back, 6 bases at V and 5 bases at J, with 7 bases in the middle. Per germline, CDR1 MRHNA and CDR2 SNTAGT. The CDR3 nucleotides read TGTGCCAGCAGAACCCCGACCGGGGAGCTGTTTTTT. Protein sequence: CASRTPTGELFF.

This clonotype was seen more than once but under ten times. Lacking the conserved final phenylalanine or tryptophan, this CDR3 likely reflects a read error. No DNA is shown, since the ends of the CDR3 on it are uncertain; the CDR3 is the one TCRdb lists. The chain carries TRBV7-6 and TRBJ2-5; the D segment call TRBD2 is taken from the table without a DNA check. The CDR3 adds up to 14 amino acids, both ends counted. Per germline, CDR1 SGHVS and CDR2 FNYEAQ. The CDR3 spells CASSPHRAGAPVFL.

This clonotype was picked up a small number of times. The chain has TRBV9 and TRBJ1-5; D gene unclear. Germline-derived CDR1 and CDR2 are SGDLS and YYNGEE. V was shortened by 6 bases and J by 0 bases, with 13 bases between the two germline ends. This CDR3 has 15 residues. The CDR3 protein is CASNSDGNSNQPQHF. The CDR3 DNA follows: TGTGCCAGCAATTCGGACGGAAATAGCAATCAGCCCCAGCATTTT.

The sample holds a few counts of this clonotype. The chain has TRBV20-1 and TRBJ2-1; 7 positions agree with TRBD2. Looked up from germline, CDR1 is DFQATT and CDR2 is SNEGSKA (reference sequence). CDR3 size: 16 residues. V was clipped by 0 bases and J by 3 bases; unmatched bases: 8. Here the CDR3 reads CSARESGGGVYNEQFF. CDR3 nucleotide sequence: TGCAGTGCTAGAGAGAGCGGTGGGGGGGTCTACAATGAGCAGTTCTTC.

V and J are TRBV11-3 and TRBJ2-2; D possibly matches TRBD1 or TRBD2 (5 bases each). Per the germline V gene, CDR1 is SGHNT and CDR2 is YENEEA. V lost 5 bases and J lost 1, with 14 bases in between. This CDR3 has 16 amino acids. CDR3 bases: TGTGCCAGCAGCCCCAGGGAGTACAGGAACACCGGGGAGCTGTTTTTT. It encodes CASSPREYRNTGELFF.

This clonotype was counted ten times or more. J is TRBJ2-2 and V is TRBV12-3 or TRBV12-4, with 7 bases lining up with TRBD1. The CDR3 has 15 amino acids. After removal of 5 bases from V and 4 bases from J, the junction contained 7 bases not matched to a gene. CDR3 nucleotides: TGTGCCAGCAGTCCTACCACAGGGGTCACCGGGGAGCTGTTTTTT. This codes for CASSPTTGVTGELFF.

This sequence joins TRBV7-2 and TRBJ2-3; 9 positions match TRBD2. The trim removed 5 bases at V and 2 bases at J, leaving 11 bases unmatched. The CDR3 is 17 amino acids. CDR1 is SGHTA and CDR2 is FQGNSA in the germline V gene. CDR3 DNA sequence: TGTGCCAGCAGCCGTTCCCCGACTAGCGGAAACACAGATACGCAGTATTTT. This translates into CASSRSPTSGNTDTQYF.

This clonotype has ten or more counts. The gene calls are TRBV7-7 and TRBJ2-2, with 7 bases aligning to TRBD2. J gave up 8 bases and V 4 bases, and 7 bases lay outside the gene matches. Germline CDR1 SSHAT, CDR2 FNYEAQ (reference sequence). The CDR3 contains 14 residues. CDR3 sequence: CASSSGRGLGELFF. The CDR3 DNA follows: TGTGCCAGCAGCTCGGGGCGGGGACTAGGGGAGCTGTTTTTT.